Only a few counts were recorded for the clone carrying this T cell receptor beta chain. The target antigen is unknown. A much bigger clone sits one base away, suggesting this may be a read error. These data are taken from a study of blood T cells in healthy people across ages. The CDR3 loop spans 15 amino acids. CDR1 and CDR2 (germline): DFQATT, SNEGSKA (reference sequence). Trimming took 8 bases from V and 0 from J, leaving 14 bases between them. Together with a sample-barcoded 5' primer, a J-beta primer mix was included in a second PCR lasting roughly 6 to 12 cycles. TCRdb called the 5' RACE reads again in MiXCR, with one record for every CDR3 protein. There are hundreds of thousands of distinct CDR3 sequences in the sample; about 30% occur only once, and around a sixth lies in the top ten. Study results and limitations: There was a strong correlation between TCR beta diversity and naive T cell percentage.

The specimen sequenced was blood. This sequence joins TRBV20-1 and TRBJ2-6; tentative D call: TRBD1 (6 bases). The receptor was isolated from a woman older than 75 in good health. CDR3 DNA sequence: TGCAGTACACCGGACAGCTTCTCTGGGGCCAACGTCCTGACTTTC. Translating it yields CSTPDSFSGANVLTF.